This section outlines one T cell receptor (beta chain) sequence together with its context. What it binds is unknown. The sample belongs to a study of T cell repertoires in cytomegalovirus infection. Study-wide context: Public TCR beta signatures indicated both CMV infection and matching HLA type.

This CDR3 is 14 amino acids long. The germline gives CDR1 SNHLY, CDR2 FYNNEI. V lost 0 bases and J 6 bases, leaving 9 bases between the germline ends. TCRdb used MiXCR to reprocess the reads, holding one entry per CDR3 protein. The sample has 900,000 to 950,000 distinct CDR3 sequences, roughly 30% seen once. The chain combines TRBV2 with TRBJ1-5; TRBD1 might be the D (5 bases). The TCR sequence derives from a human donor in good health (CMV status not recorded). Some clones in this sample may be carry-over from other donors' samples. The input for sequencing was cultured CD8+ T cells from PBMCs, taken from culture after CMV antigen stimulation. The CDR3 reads CASSEAGTSQPQHF. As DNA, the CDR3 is TGTGCCAGCAGTGAAGCTGGGACGAGTCAGCCCCAGCATTTT. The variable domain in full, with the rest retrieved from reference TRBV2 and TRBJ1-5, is EPEVTQTPSHQVTQMGQEVILRCVPISNHLYFYWYRQILGQKVEFLVSFYNNEISEKSEIFDDQFSVERPDGSNFTLKIRSTKLEDSAMYFCASSEAGTSQPQHFGDGTRLSIL.